This T cell receptor beta chain was obtained from a study of blood T cell repertoires in COVID-19. The overall study: Sources were T cells, B-cell-depleted T cells, or PBMCs; the material itself was cDNA or gDNA.

Repertoires were generated with immunoSEQ multiplex PCR, while TCRdb's copy carries only in-frame clones and drops some. The table includes roughly 140,000 clones, over 75% detected once. Germline CDR1 SGHTA, CDR2 FQGTGA. V trimming: 0 bases; J trimming: 3 bases; junction bases outside the gene matches: 10. This CDR3 has 19 residues. The chain recombines TRBV7-3 with TRBJ2-7; 14 bases line up with TRBD2. Sequenced sample: PBMCs or T cells enriched from blood (not recorded which). The TCR sequence derives from a man between 45 and 60 years old in a cohort exposed to, infected with or recovered from COVID-19 (not recorded which). CDR3 loop: CASSLTEGGLAGDGYEQYF. The CDR3 DNA reads TGTGCCAGCAGCTTAACGGAGGGGGGACTAGCGGGAGATGGCTACGAGCAGTACTTC.